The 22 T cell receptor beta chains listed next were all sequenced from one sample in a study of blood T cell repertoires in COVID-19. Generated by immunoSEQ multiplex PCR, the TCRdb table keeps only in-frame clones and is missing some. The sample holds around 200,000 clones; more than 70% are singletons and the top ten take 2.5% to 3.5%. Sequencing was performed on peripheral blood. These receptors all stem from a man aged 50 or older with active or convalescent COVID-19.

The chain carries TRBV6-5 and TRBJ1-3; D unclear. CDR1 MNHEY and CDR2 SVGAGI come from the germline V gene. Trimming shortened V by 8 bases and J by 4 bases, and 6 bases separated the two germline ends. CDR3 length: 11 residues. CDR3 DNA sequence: TGTGCCAGCGGCAGGGGAAACACCATATATTTT. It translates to CASGRGNTIYF.

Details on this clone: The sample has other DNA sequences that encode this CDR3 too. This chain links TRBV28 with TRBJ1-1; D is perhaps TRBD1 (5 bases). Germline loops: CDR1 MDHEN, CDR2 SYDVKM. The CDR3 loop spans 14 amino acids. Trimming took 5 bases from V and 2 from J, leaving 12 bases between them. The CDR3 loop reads CASSPGTENTEAFF. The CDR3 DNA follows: TGTGCCAGCAGTCCGGGGACTGAAAACACTGAAGCTTTCTTT.

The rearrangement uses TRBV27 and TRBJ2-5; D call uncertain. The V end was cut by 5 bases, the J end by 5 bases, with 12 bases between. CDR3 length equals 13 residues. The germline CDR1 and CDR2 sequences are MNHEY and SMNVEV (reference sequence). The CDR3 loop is CASSPPGSETQYF. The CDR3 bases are TGTGCCAGCAGTCCTCCGGGTTCGGAGACCCAGTACTTC.

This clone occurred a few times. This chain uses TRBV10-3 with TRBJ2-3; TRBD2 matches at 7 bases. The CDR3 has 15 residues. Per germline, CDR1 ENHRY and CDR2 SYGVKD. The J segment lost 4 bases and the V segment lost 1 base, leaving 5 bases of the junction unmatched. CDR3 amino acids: CAISELASGPDTQYF. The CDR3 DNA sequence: TGTGCCATCAGTGAGTTGGCTAGCGGCCCAGATACGCAGTATTTT.

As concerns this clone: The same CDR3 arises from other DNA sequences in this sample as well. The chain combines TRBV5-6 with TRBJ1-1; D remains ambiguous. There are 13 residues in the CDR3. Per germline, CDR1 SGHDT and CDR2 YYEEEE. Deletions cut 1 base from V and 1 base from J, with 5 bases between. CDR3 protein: CASSLPRNTEAFF. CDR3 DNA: TGTGCCAGCAGCTTGCCCCGGAACACTGAAGCTTTCTTT.

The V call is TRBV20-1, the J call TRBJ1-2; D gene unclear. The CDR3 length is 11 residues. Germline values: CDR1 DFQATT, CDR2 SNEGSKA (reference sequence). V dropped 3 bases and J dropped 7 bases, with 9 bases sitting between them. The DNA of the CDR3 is TGCAGTGCTAGGAGGGAGGTTGGCTACACCTTC. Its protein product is CSARREVGYTF.

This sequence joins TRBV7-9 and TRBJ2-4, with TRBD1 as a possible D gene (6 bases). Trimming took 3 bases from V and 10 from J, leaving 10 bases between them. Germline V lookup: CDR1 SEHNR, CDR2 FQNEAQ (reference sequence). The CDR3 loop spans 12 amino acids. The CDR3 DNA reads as TGTGCCAGCAGCTTTGGGACACGTATTCAGTACTTC. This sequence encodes CASSFGTRIQYF.

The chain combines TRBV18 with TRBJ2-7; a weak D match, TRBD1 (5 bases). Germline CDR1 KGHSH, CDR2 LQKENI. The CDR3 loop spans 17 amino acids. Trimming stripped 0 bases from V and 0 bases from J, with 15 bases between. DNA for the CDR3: TGTGCCAGCTCACCACCGGGGCAGGCAGGCGGCTCCTACGAGCAGTACTTC. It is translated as CASSPPGQAGGSYEQYF.

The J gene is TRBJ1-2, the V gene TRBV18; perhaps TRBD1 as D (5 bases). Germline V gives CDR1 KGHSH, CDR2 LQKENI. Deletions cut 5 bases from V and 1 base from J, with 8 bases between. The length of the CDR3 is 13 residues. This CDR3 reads CASSSTDNYGYTF. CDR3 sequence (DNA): TGTGCCAGCTCATCGACAGATAACTATGGCTACACCTTC.

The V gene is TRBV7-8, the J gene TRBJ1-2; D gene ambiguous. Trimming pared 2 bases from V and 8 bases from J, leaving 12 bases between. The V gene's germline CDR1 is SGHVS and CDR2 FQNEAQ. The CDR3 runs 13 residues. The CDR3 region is CASSLKAGSGYTF. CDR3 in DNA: TGTGCCAGCAGCTTAAAGGCAGGCAGCGGCTACACCTTC.

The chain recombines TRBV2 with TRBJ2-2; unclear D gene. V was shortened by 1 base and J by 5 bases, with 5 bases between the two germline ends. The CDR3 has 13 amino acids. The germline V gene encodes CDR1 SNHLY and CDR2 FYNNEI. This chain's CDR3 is CASSEVRTGELFF. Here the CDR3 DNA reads TGTGCCAGCAGTGAAGTCCGGACCGGGGAGCTGTTTTTT.

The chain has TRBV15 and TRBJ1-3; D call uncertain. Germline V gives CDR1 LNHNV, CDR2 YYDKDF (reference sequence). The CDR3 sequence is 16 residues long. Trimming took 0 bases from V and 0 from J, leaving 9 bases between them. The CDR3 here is CATSRDGSISGNTIYF. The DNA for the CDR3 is TGTGCCACCAGCAGAGATGGCAGTATCTCTGGAAACACCATATATTTT.

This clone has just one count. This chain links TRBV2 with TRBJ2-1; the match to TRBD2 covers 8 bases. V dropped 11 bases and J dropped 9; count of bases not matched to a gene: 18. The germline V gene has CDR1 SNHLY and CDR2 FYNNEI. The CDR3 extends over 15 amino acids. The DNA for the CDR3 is TGTGCCTCTCCCTCGGGCCGGGAGGGGTTCGGTGAGCAGTTCTTC. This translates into CASPSGREGFGEQFF.

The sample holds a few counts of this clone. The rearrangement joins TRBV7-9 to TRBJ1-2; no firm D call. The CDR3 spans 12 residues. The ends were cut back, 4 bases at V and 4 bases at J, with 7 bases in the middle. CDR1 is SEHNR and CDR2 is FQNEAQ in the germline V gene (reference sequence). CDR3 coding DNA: TGTGCCAGCAGCTCGGACTTCTATGGCTACACCTTC. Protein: CASSSDFYGYTF.

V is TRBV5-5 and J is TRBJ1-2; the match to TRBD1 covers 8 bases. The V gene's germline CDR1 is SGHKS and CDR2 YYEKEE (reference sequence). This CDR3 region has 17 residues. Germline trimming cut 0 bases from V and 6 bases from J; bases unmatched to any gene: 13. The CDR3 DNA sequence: TGTGCCAGCAGCTTGGGGCCGACAGGGGATGTGAGGAATGGCTACACCTTC. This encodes CASSLGPTGDVRNGYTF.

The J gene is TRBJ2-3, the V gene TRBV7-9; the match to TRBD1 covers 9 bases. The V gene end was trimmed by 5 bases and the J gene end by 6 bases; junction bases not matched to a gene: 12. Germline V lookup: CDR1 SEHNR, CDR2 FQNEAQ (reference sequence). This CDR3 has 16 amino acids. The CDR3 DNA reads TGTGCCAGCAGCCCGATGGACAGGGGAATTTCGGATACGCAGTATTTT. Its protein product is CASSPMDRGISDTQYF.

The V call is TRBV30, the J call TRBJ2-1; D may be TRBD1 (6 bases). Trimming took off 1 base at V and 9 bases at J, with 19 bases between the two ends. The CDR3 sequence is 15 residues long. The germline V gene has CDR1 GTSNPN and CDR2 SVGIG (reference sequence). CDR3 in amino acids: CAWSGTGRLVGEQFF. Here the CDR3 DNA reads TGTGCCTGGAGTGGAACAGGGAGACTGGTAGGTGAGCAGTTCTTC.

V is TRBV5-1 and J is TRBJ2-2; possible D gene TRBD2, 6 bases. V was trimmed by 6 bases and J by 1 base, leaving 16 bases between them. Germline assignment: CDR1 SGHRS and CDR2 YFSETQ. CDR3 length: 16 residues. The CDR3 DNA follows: TGCGCCAGCACCTTCCCCGGGACTGAGAACACCGGGGAGCTGTTTTTT. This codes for CASTFPGTENTGELFF.

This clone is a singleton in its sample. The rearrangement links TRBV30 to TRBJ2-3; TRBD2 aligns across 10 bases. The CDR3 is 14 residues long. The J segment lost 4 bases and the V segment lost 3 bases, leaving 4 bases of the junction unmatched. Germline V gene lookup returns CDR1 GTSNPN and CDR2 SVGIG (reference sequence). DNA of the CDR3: TGTGCCTGGAGCGCCGGGACTAGCGCAGATACGCAGTATTTT. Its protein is CAWSAGTSADTQYF.

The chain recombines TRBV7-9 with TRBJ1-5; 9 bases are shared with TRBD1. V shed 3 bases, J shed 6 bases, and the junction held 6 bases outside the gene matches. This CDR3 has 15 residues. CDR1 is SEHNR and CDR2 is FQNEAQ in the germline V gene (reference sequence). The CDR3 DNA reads TGTGCCAGCAGCTTGGGGACAGGGTTAACTCAGCCCCAGCATTTT. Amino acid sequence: CASSLGTGLTQPQHF.

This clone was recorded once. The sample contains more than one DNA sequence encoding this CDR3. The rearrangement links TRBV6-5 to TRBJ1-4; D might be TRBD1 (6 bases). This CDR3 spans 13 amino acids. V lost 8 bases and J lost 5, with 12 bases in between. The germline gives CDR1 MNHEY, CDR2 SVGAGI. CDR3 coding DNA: TGTGCCAGCGGGAGGGGGGGGAATGAAAAACTGTTTTTT. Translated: CASGRGGNEKLFF.

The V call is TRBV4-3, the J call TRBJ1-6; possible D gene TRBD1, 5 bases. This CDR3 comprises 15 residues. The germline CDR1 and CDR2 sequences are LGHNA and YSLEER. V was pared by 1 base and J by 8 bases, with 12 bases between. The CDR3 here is CASSQVGPGDSPLHF. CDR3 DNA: TGCGCCAGCAGCCAAGTAGGGCCGGGGGATTCACCCCTCCACTTT.